The sequence of this TCR beta chain was determined in a study of CD8+ T cells in alopecia areata. Study-wide background: The study gave tofacitinib for 6 to 18 months, then 6 months off drug. Overall study findings and caveats: Normal scalp had lower clonality than lesional scalp, with alopecia totalis/universalis lesions showing this most strongly.

Following RNA extraction, reverse transcription yielded cDNA that acted as the sequencing template. Here immunoSEQ multiplex PCR was the method, and the copy in TCRdb shows in-frame clones only, minus some. The sample lists 150,000 or so clones, about 87% seen once, with about 15% in the top ten. The CDR3 extends over 15 amino acids. V was shortened by 5 bases and J by 0 bases, with 12 bases between the two germline ends. In germline, CDR1 is SGHAT, CDR2 FQDESV (reference sequence). This clone turned up a few times. What it recognizes is unknown. Alopecia areata patients gave lesional scalp punch biopsies and peripheral blood samples.

The sequences come from CD8+ T cells sorted from blood, collected at week 0. This TCR came from a human donor with alopecia areata. The chain carries TRBV11-1 and TRBJ2-3, with D unresolved. The CDR3 sequence is CASSAIHSSTDTQYF. In DNA form, the CDR3 reads TGTGCCAGCAGCGCGATTCATTCTAGCACAGATACGCAGTATTTT.